This T cell receptor beta chain was profiled in a study of blood T cell repertoires in COVID-19. On the study more broadly: T cells, B-cell-depleted T cells, or PBMCs supplied cDNA or gDNA.

Trimming removed 6 bases from V and 4 bases from J; junction bases left unmatched: 4. CDR3 size: 13 residues. The germline gives CDR1 SQVTM, CDR2 ANQGSEA. Repertoires were generated with immunoSEQ multiplex PCR, while TCRdb's copy carries only in-frame clones and drops some. The sample carries around 220,000 clones, around 87% recorded once. Participants spanned ages about 18 to 95 years and resided in over 20 US areas. Participants reported their clinical history, and cohort assignment relied on those reports. Exposed participants came across a COVID-19 case within 2 weeks before study entry. The sample holds one count of this clone.

The receptor's source is a man aged 30 to 45 who had been exposed to COVID-19. The chain uses TRBV29-1 and TRBJ2-2; 8 positions match TRBD2. The sample consisted of PBMCs or T cells enriched from blood (not recorded which). CDR3: CSVGAGVTGELFF. CDR3 bases: TGCAGCGTAGGAGCGGGGGTCACCGGGGAGCTGTTTTTT.